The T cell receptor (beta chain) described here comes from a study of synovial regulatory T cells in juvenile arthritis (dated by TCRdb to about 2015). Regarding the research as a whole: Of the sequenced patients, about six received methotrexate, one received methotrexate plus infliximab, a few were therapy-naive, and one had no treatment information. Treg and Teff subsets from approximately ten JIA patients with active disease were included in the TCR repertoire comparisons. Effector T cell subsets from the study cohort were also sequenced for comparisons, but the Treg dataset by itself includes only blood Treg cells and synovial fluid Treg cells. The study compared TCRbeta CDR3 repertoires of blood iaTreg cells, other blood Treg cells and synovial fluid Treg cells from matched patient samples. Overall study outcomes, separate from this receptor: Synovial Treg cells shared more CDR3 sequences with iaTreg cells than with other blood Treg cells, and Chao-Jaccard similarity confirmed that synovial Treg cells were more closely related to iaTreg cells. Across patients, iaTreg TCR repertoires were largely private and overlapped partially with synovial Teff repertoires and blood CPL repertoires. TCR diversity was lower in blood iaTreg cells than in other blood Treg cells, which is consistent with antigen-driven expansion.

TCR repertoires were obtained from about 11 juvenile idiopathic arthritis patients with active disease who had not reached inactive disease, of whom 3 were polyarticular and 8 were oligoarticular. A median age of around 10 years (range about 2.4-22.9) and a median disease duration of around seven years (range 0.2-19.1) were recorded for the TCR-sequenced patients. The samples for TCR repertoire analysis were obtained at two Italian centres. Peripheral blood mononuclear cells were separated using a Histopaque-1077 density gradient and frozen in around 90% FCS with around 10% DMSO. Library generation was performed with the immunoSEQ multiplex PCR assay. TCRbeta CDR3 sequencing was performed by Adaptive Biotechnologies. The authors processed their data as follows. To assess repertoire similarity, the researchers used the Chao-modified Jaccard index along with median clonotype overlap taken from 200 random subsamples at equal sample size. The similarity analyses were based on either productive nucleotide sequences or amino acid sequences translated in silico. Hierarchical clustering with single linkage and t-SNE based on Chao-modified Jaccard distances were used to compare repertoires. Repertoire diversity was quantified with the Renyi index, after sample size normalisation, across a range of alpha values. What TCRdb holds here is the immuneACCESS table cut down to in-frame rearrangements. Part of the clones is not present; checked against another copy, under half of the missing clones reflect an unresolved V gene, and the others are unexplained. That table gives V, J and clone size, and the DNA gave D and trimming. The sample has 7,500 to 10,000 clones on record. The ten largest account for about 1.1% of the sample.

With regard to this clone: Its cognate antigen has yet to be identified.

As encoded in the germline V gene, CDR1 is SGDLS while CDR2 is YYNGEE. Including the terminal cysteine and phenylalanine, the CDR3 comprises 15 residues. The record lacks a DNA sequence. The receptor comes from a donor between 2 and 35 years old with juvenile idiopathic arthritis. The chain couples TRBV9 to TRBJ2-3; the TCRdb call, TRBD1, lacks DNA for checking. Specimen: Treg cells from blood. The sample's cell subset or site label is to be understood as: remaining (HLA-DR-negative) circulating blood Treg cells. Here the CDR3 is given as CASSVVGLLTDTQYF. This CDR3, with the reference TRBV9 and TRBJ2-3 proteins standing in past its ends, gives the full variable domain DSGVTQTPKHLITATGQRVTLRCSPRSGDLSVYWYQQSLDQGLQFLIQYYNGEERAKGNILERFSAQQFPDLHSELNLSSLELGDSALYFCASSVVGLLTDTQYFGPGTRLTVL.